The rows below give T cell receptor beta chains drawn from one sample of a study of regulatory T cells in long-lasting Graves disease. Using its own MiXCR run on the multiplex PCR reads, TCRdb lists one record per CDR3 protein. This table has a few hundred thousand distinct CDR3 sequences, 20% appearing once. The sequenced sample was peripheral blood mononuclear cells (PBMCs), obtained at new diagnosis, from a patient treated with antithyroid drugs. The receptors were sampled from a female donor with Graves disease. Each CDR3 is given with its conserved first and last residue. The D gene is left open where the match is weak. Some rows have no size entry. The others give once, few or many, or a class for an expanded clone.

D,J,V,size,DNA,CDR3
.,TRBJ1-1,TRBV5-6,many,TGTGCCAGCAGCTTGCAACCGAACACTGAAGCTTTCTTT,CASSLQPNTEAFF
.,TRBJ2-6,TRBV28,many,TGTGCCAGCCGCAGGGCGGGCGGGGTAGGGGCCAACGTCCTGACTTTC,CASRRAGGVGANVLTF
.,TRBJ1-6,TRBV2,many,TGTGCCAGCATGATAGGGAATTCACCCCTCCACTTT,CASMIGNSPLHF
.,TRBJ2-1,TRBV14,.,TGTGCCAGCAGCCGCCTACGGACCGCTCAATCCTACAATGAGCAGTTCTTC,CASSRLRTAQSYNEQFF
.,TRBJ1-4,TRBV20-1,.,TGCAGTGCTAGAGCCGCGGCCCCTCCAGAGGGCTTTTGGGATGAAAAACTGTTTTTT,CSARAAAPPEGFWDEKLFF
TRBD2,TRBJ2-7,TRBV5-4,few,TGTGCCAGCAGCTTTGAGCGGGGGGCCCTCGGGGAGCAGTACTTC,CASSFERGALGEQYF
TRBD2,TRBJ2-1,TRBV2,.,TGTGCCAGCAGTCCTATACTAGCGACTAGCGGGAGGAATGAGCAGTTCTTC,CASSPILATSGRNEQFF
.,TRBJ1-3,TRBV5-1,few,TGCGCCAGCAGCTTGAGCCGCCCTATTATAGGAAGAAACACCATATATTTT,CASSLSRPIIGRNTIYF
TRBD1,TRBJ1-2,TRBV5-6,many,TGTGCCAGCAGCGAAGGGACAGTGAACTATGGCTACACCTTC,CASSEGTVNYGYTF
TRBD2,TRBJ2-4,TRBV27,many,TGTGCCAGCAGCCTGACTAGCGGGGGGGTCAAAAACATTCAGTACTTC,CASSLTSGGVKNIQYF
.,TRBJ1-1,TRBV5-5,many,TGCGCCAGCAGCGGAGGGGCCCCGGACCCTCTTGAAGCTTTCTTT,CASSGGAPDPLEAFF
TRBD2,TRBJ2-7,TRBV7-3,.,TGTGCCAGCAGCCTAGTAGCGGGGGGGACCTCCTACGAGCAGTACTTC,CASSLVAGGTSYEQYF
.,TRBJ2-2,TRBV7-6,many,TGTGCCAGCAGCTTTTCCCAGGGGCCGCACGGGGAGCTGTTTTTT,CASSFSQGPHGELFF
.,TRBJ2-7,TRBV18,.,TGTGCCAGCTCCCCGACTGTCTGGAGCTCCTACGAGCAGTACTTC,CASSPTVWSSYEQYF
TRBD2,TRBJ2-3,TRBV5-6,many,TGTGCCAGCAGCGCAGGACTAGCGGGTGGTGGAGATACGCAGTATTTT,CASSAGLAGGGDTQYF
.,TRBJ2-3,TRBV5-1,many,TGCGCCAGCAGCTTGGTCCCAGCAGGCTACACAGATACGCAGTATTTT,CASSLVPAGYTDTQYF
.,TRBJ1-5,TRBV12-3/TRBV12-4,.,TGTGCCAGCAGTTTCGGGCAGACACGCAATCAGCCCCAGCATTTT,CASSFGQTRNQPQHF
TRBD2,TRBJ2-7,TRBV7-2,.,TGTGCCAGCAGCTTAGTTCTGGGCGGGAGGGGACGAGGAGGGTACGAGCAGTACTTC,CASSLVLGGRGRGGYEQYF
.,TRBJ2-7,TRBV7-6,.,TGTGCCAGCAGTAGAAGGGTTTCTCAGGAGCAGTACTTC,CASSRRVSQEQYF
TRBD2,TRBJ2-3,TRBV20-1,many,TGCAGTGCTACTTCCCATACTAGCGGGGGGTTAGATACGCAGTATTTT,CSATSHTSGGLDTQYF
TRBD1,TRBJ1-2,TRBV12-5,many,TGTGCTAGTGGTTTTGTAGCCCCCGGGACAGAGACGCTCCGCGGCTACACCTTC,CASGFVAPGTETLRGYTF
TRBD1,TRBJ1-4,TRBV20-1,.,TGCAGTGCCTCAGCCGTGACAGGGGCTAATGAAAAACTGTTTTTT,CSASAVTGANEKLFF
.,TRBJ1-5,TRBV28,many,TGTGCCAGCAGACCGGTCGGGGAGCCCCAGCATTTT,CASRPVGEPQHF
.,TRBJ1-1,TRBV12-3/TRBV12-4,few,TGTGCCAGCAGCTCGGGAGTGTGTACAGGGCTGAACACTGAAGCTTTCTTT,CASSSGVCTGLNTEAFF
TRBD1,TRBJ1-4,TRBV7-3,many,TGTGCCAGCAGCTTAATGGGACAGGCGGATGAAAAACTGTTTTTT,CASSLMGQADEKLFF
.,TRBJ2-1,TRBV11-2,.,TGTGCCAGCAGCTTTGGGGTGGTCCGGAATGAGCAGTTCTTC,CASSFGVVRNEQFF
.,TRBJ1-5,TRBV27,few,TGTGCCAGCAGCAATACAGGGAAGCCCCAGCATTTT,CASSNTGKPQHF
TRBD2,TRBJ2-1,TRBV11-3,many,TGTGCCAGCAGCTCCTATAGCGGGAGTAGCAATGAGCAGTTCTTC,CASSSYSGSSNEQFF
.,TRBJ2-7,TRBV13,many,TGTGCCAGCAGCTTAGGAGTACCGCGGGAGCAGTACTTC,CASSLGVPREQYF
TRBD2,TRBJ2-3,TRBV6-2/TRBV6-3,many,TGTGCCAGCAGTTCGGGACTAGGTCACGCCGCAGATACGCAGTATTTT,CASSSGLGHAADTQYF
.,TRBJ2-2,TRBV19,many,TGTGCCAGTAGTCTGGCCTTTACCAGGGGTATCGGGGAGCTGTTTTTT,CASSLAFTRGIGELFF